These T cell receptor beta chains were read from a single sample in a study of blood T cell repertoires in COVID-19. Method: immunoSEQ multiplex PCR; TCRdb's copy keeps in-frame clones and lacks some. The profile shows over 300,000 clones, approximately 88% of them singletons. Sequences were obtained from peripheral blood. The receptors derive from a man aged 18 to 29 who had recovered from COVID-19. CDR3s include the opening cysteine and the closing phenylalanine or tryptophan. A D gene is named only where the DNA matches it firmly. Clone size is shown for a subset of rows, as once, few, many or a class of expanded clone.

CASSQVGSTDTQYF | TGTGCCAGCAGCCAAGTCGGTAGCACAGATACGCAGTATTTT | few | TRBV3-1/TRBV3-2 | - | TRBJ2-3 | 14
CASSLGQGIDYGYTF | TGCGCCAGCAGCTTGGGACAGGGAATCGACTATGGCTACACCTTC | - | TRBV5-1 | TRBD1 | TRBJ1-2 | 15
CASSLEYWPNEKLFF | TGTGCCAGCAGCTTAGAGTATTGGCCCAATGAAAAACTGTTTTTT | - | TRBV7-2 | - | TRBJ1-4 | 15
CASSSTKPSYEQYF | TGTGCCAGCAGCTCAACTAAACCCTCCTACGAGCAGTACTTC | once | TRBV28 | - | TRBJ2-7 | 14
CASSFSGDSNYGYTF | TGTGCCAGCAGTTTTTCAGGGGATTCTAACTATGGCTACACCTTC | - | TRBV28 | - | TRBJ1-2 | 15
CASTLVRTEAFF | TGTGCCAGCACCCTGGTTCGGACTGAAGCTTTCTTT | once | TRBV7-9 | - | TRBJ1-1 | 12
CASSYLVSGVQETQYF | TGTGCCAGCAGTTACTTAGTTAGCGGGGTACAAGAGACCCAGTACTTC | - | TRBV6-6 | TRBD2 | TRBJ2-5 | 16
CSVQGRLTYEQYF | TGCAGCGTTCAGGGCAGGTTGACCTACGAGCAGTACTTC | many | TRBV29-1 | - | TRBJ2-7 | 13
CATSDPRDFPTDTQYF | TGTGCCACCAGTGACCCTCGGGACTTCCCCACAGATACGCAGTATTTT | - | TRBV24-1 | - | TRBJ2-3 | 16
CASSYAGGSGYTF | TGTGCCAGCAGTTACGCGGGGGGCAGTGGCTACACCTTC | - | TRBV6-5 | - | TRBJ1-2 | 13
CASSLQGGKLFF | TGTGCCAGCAGTTTGCAGGGCGGAAAACTGTTTTTT | - | TRBV6-6 | - | TRBJ1-4 | 12
CASSQYWAGGNTIYF | TGCGCCAGCAGCCAGTACTGGGCGGGAGGAAACACCATATATTTT | - | TRBV4-1 | - | TRBJ1-3 | 15
CASTTIGEREAAFF | TGTGCCAGTACCACTATAGGCGAAAGGGAGGCGGCTTTCTTT | - | TRBV19 | - | TRBJ1-1 | 14
CASSAGWGHTDTQYF | TGTGCCAGCAGCGCCGGTTGGGGGCACACAGATACGCAGTATTTT | - | TRBV9 | - | TRBJ2-3 | 15
CASSLEQGRRNQPQHF | TGTGCCAGCAGCTTGGAACAGGGTAGACGCAATCAGCCCCAGCATTTT | once | TRBV5-8 | - | TRBJ1-5 | 16
CASSHGPGLSSTEAFF | TGCGCCAGCAGCCATGGGCCGGGACTCTCGAGCACTGAAGCTTTCTTT | - | TRBV4-1 | - | TRBJ1-1 | 16